This T cell receptor beta chain emerged from a study of blood T cell repertoires in COVID-19. Across the whole study: Sites in the United States, Italy and Spain provided acute and convalescent COVID-19 samples. T cells, B-cell-depleted T cells, or PBMCs provided the cDNA or gDNA that served as material.

Original handling: Reference gene primer amplification in the assay estimated nucleated cell counts. Measured with immunoSEQ multiplex PCR; TCRdb has only the in-frame clones, and not every one. V, J and clone size derive from that table, while D and trimming were established from the DNA sequence. In the table there are approximately 200,000 clones, about 87% of which are singletons. The germline V gene has CDR1 MNHEY and CDR2 SMNVEV (reference sequence). V lost 1 base to trimming and J lost 3 bases; unmatched junction nucleotides: 14. The CDR3 covers 20 residues. This sequence joins TRBV27 and TRBJ2-7; 14 nucleotides line up with TRBD2. The sample was peripheral blood. This clonotype originated in a man aged 65 to 85 with acute or convalescent COVID-19. Here the CDR3 reads CASSLLGSGTSGSRVYEQYF. CDR3 sequence (DNA): TGTGCCAGCAGTTTATTGGGGTCGGGGACTAGCGGGAGTCGGGTCTACGAGCAGTACTTC.